This is a list of T cell receptor beta chains from one sample in a study. A single record per CDR3 protein comes from TCRdb applying MiXCR to the 5' RACE reads. The sample has several hundred distinct CDR3 sequences, about 7.5% seen once; the top ten hold more than 45%. Material for sequencing was effector memory T cells from blood PBMCs. These receptors were obtained from a male donor with HIV. CDR3s leave out the opening cysteine and the closing phenylalanine or tryptophan. D genes are given only for firm matches.

>TRBJ2-5|TRBV24-1|.
ATSDGGKETQY
>TRBJ2-7|TRBV30|.
AWSGSRDWISYEQY
>TRBJ1-6|TRBV12-3/TRBV12-4|.
ASSFRQTTYNSPLH
>TRBJ1-1|TRBV19|.
ASSMGPSTLNTEAF
>TRBJ2-1|TRBV7-2|.
ASSLQGGDNEQF
>TRBJ2-2|TRBV6-2/TRBV6-3|.
ASRGLFLGSGELF
>TRBJ2-7|TRBV12-3/TRBV12-4|TRBD2
ASSLLAGAYEQY
>TRBJ1-1|TRBV30|.
AWSQAEAF
>TRBJ1-5|TRBV28|.
ASRVDGNQPQH
>TRBJ2-7|TRBV6-2/TRBV6-3|.
ASSYRRGIYEQY
>TRBJ2-7|TRBV6-1|.
ASSTYYGDGYEQY
>TRBJ1-2|TRBV6-5|TRBD1
ASSYETGDGYT
>TRBJ2-1|TRBV6-5|TRBD1
ASSYFGTGRDEQF
>TRBJ2-3|TRBV6-5|.
ASKIHQGASTDTQY
>TRBJ1-6|TRBV7-2|.
ASSPTGFWNSPLH
>TRBJ2-2|TRBV19|TRBD1
ASSPGQVNTGELF
>TRBJ2-7|TRBV12-3/TRBV12-4|.
ASSFLRPPGEHY
>TRBJ2-2|TRBV18|.
ASSPFMGNTGELF
>TRBJ1-2|TRBV18|TRBD1
ASSPNQGANYGYT
>TRBJ2-1|TRBV5-5|TRBD2
ASSLDGAGGLYNEQF
>TRBJ2-7|TRBV6-1|.
ASMSGTNYEQY
>TRBJ1-1|TRBV18|.
ASSPGHNMNTEAF
>TRBJ2-7|TRBV12-3/TRBV12-4|.
ASSSLRDGIHEQY
>TRBJ1-3|TRBV7-2|.
ASSFYGNTIY
>TRBJ1-5|TRBV14|.
ASSISPVGGGNQPQH
>TRBJ1-2|TRBV7-6|TRBD1
ASSLQSTGVGGDT
>TRBJ2-3|TRBV28|TRBD2
ASVAGGTTDTQY
>TRBJ2-1|TRBV4-2|TRBD2
ASSQGEGLERLGQF
>TRBJ1-5|TRBV7-8|TRBD1
ANSLGETGPKH
>TRBJ2-7|TRBV6-4|TRBD1
ASPTGIVLCEQY
>TRBJ2-5|TRBV11-2|.
ASSQGVNMAQY
>TRBJ1-2|TRBV7-2|.
ASSPDSNYGYT